These 23 T cell receptor beta chains were sequenced from one sample in a study of response to subunit inactivated influenza vaccine. TCRdb recomputed calls from the RT-PCR reads with MiXCR, one row per CDR3 protein. The sample has a few hundred thousand distinct CDR3 sequences; 20% to 25% are singletons. This specimen consisted of PBMCs from blood, obtained approximately 20 months after vaccination. These receptors came from a man aged 45 to 70 who received an inactivated influenza vaccine.

This clonotype was observed a handful of times. The chain links TRBV7-2 to TRBJ1-2; 7 bases match TRBD1. With 0 bases clipped from V and 6 bases from J, the junction kept 7 bases outside the gene matches. Germline loops: CDR1 SGHTA, CDR2 FQGNSA. The CDR3 covers 15 residues. In DNA form, the CDR3 reads TGTGCCAGCAGCTTAGCTTCCGACAGGGTGGATGGCTACACCTTC. Translated, it gives CASSLASDRVDGYTF.

The chain carries TRBV19 and TRBJ2-5; 8 bases match TRBD1. With V trimmed by 4 bases and J by 5 bases, 3 bases remained unmatched. Germline-derived CDR1 and CDR2 are LNHDA and SQIVND (reference sequence). The CDR3 has 13 residues. CDR3 coding DNA: TGTGCCAGTAGTAAGGGACAGGCGGAGACCCAGTACTTC. This sequence encodes CASSKGQAETQYF.

This clonotype was recorded at least ten times. The genes are TRBV6-2 or TRBV6-3 and TRBJ1-2; D remains unclear. Trimming removed 2 bases from V and 3 bases from J, with 7 bases in between. This CDR3 spans 13 amino acids. From germline, CDR1 is MNHEY and CDR2 SVGEGT. The CDR3 loop reads CASSYSVYYGYTF. For the CDR3, the DNA is TGTGCCAGCAGTTACAGTGTCTACTATGGCTACACCTTC.

This chain uses TRBV20-1 with TRBJ1-6; possibly TRBD1 for D (6 bases). In germline, CDR1 is DFQATT, CDR2 SNEGSKA (reference sequence). The CDR3 is 14 amino acids. Trimming shortened V by 6 bases and J by 0 bases, and 9 bases separated the two germline ends. Here the CDR3 DNA reads TGCAGTGCACCAGGGGCCTCCTATAATTCACCCCTCCACTTT. Translation: CSAPGASYNSPLHF.

Concerning this clonotype itself: A much larger clone sits a single nucleotide away, making a read error possible. The chain has TRBV20-1 and TRBJ1-5; D remains ambiguous. This CDR3 comprises 13 residues. Germline CDR1 reads DFQATT; CDR2 reads SNEGSKA (reference sequence). CDR3 coding DNA: TGCAGTGCCCATCTAGGGAGCAATCAGGCCCAGCATTTT. This translates into CSAHLGSNQAQHF.

The chain uses TRBV6-2 or TRBV6-3 and TRBJ2-5, with TRBD2 identical over 7 bases. The V segment lost 0 bases and the J segment 4 bases; nucleotides outside the gene matches: 5. This CDR3 region has 15 residues. Germline V gives CDR1 MNHEY, CDR2 SVGEGT. Here the CDR3 DNA reads TGTGCCAGCAGTTACTCAGGGACTAAACGAGAGACCCAGTACTTC. Amino acids: CASSYSGTKRETQYF.

This clonotype was counted a few times. The V and J genes are TRBV9 and TRBJ1-3; D uncertain. The V end lost 0 bases, the J end lost 2 bases, and 12 bases lay between the germline ends. CDR1 SGDLS and CDR2 YYNGEE come from the germline V gene. The CDR3 is 16 residues long. The CDR3 nucleotides are TGTGCCAGCAGCGTAGATCGTCCCCAAACTGGAAACACCATATATTTT. Translated: CASSVDRPQTGNTIYF.

V usage is TRBV13 and J usage is TRBJ1-2; 8 bases agree with TRBD1. The CDR3 runs 15 residues. Trimming took 5 bases from V and 4 from J; bases not matched to a gene: 9. The germline V gene has CDR1 PRHDT and CDR2 FYEKMQ (reference sequence). The CDR3 protein is CASSQDREAFYGYTF. For the CDR3, the DNA is TGTGCCAGCAGCCAGGACAGGGAGGCCTTCTATGGCTACACCTTC.

This clonotype has a handful of counts. This chain uses TRBV7-9 with TRBJ1-2, with 7 bases aligning to TRBD1. The V and J ends lost 0 bases and 2 bases, in that order; junction bases with no gene match: 3. CDR3 size: 15 residues. Germline V gene data show CDR1 as SEHNR and CDR2 as FQNEAQ (reference sequence). The CDR3 DNA reads as TGTGCCAGCAGCTTAGCTGCAGGGGGAAACTATGGCTACACCTTC. It codes for CASSLAAGGNYGYTF.

The chain links TRBV4-1 to TRBJ2-7; 7 bases align to TRBD1. V lost 4 bases, J lost 2 bases, and 8 bases stayed unmatched. This CDR3 has 15 amino acids. CDR1 MGHRA and CDR2 YSYEKL come from the germline V gene. Here the CDR3 reads CASSPQTGIPYEQYF. The CDR3 DNA reads TGCGCCAGCAGCCCCCAGACAGGGATCCCCTACGAGCAGTACTTC.

The chain joins TRBV12-3 or TRBV12-4 to TRBJ1-2; TRBD1 matches 7 bases. This CDR3 is built from 13 residues. V lost 9 bases, J lost 5 bases, and 9 bases stayed unmatched. The CDR3 DNA reads as TGTGCCAGTAAAACAGGGGTGGGGTATGGCTACACCTTC. It is translated as CASKTGVGYGYTF.

The chain recombines TRBV5-1 with TRBJ2-5, with a possible D match to TRBD2 (5 bases). The CDR3 contains 15 residues. V dropped 3 bases and J dropped 4 bases, with 16 bases sitting between them. Looked up from germline, CDR1 is SGHRS and CDR2 is YFSETQ. The CDR3 region is CASSSALALGETQYF. The DNA for the CDR3 is TGCGCCAGCAGCTCGGCCCTAGCTTTGGGAGAGACCCAGTACTTC.

This clonotype appeared a few times. The J gene is TRBJ2-2, the V gene TRBV7-8; the D is unclear. Trimming left V 0 bases short and J 13 bases short, with 15 bases between. Germline V gene lookup returns CDR1 SGHVS and CDR2 FQNEAQ. The CDR3 is made up of 14 amino acids. The chain's CDR3 is CASSLAYTVLGLFF. CDR3 DNA: TGTGCCAGCAGCTTAGCTTATACGGTCCTGGGGCTGTTTTTT.

This clonotype was recorded at least ten times. The rearrangement uses TRBV7-6 and TRBJ2-5; D not resolved. CDR1 and CDR2 (germline): SGHVS, FNYEAQ. The CDR3 has 12 residues. The V gene lost 2 bases and the J gene lost 5 bases, with 6 bases spanning the gap. The CDR3 nucleotides read TGTGCCAGCAGCTTAAATCGGGAGACCCAGTACTTC. Protein product: CASSLNRETQYF.

This clonotype was picked up a small number of times. This chain links TRBV6-5 with TRBJ2-4; possibly TRBD1 for D (6 bases). Germline V gene data show CDR1 as MNHEY and CDR2 as SVGAGI. Trimming removed 10 bases at V and 8 bases at J, with 15 bases between. The CDR3 contains 12 residues. The CDR3 protein is CATGTAGDIQYF. CDR3 DNA sequence: TGTGCCACCGGGACGGCAGGGGACATTCAGTACTTC.

This sequence joins TRBV9 and TRBJ2-1, with a possible D match to TRBD1 (6 bases). The CDR3 spans 11 residues. The germline gives CDR1 SGDLS, CDR2 YYNGEE. The ends were cut back, 2 bases at V and 10 bases at J, with 7 bases in the middle. As DNA, the CDR3 is TGTGCCAGCAGCGTTGGGGGCGAGCAGTTCTTC. Translated, it gives CASSVGGEQFF.

The V and J genes are TRBV7-9 and TRBJ1-2; 8 bases are a match to TRBD1. After removal of 4 bases from V and 4 bases from J, the junction contained 11 bases not matched to a gene. Germline V lookup: CDR1 SEHNR, CDR2 FQNEAQ (reference sequence). The CDR3 runs to 16 residues. CDR3 DNA: TGTGCCAGCAGCTCTGGACAGGGAACGCCGTCCTATGGCTACACCTTC. Protein: CASSSGQGTPSYGYTF.

This clonotype has only a few counts. The CDR3 DNA is TGTGCCAGCAGTTGGAGTCGTGGGGGCTACACCTTC. Its protein is CASSWSRGGYTF. The chain employs TRBV28 and TRBJ1-2; D gene unclear. Germline lookup yields CDR1 MDHEN and CDR2 SYDVKM. Trimming took 4 bases from V and 8 from J, leaving 11 bases between them. The CDR3 contains 12 residues.

The J gene is TRBJ2-2, the V gene TRBV3-1; maybe TRBD1 (6 bases). The CDR3 covers 21 residues. V shed 1 base and J shed 4 bases, with 28 bases lying between them. Germline CDR1 is LGHDT and CDR2 is YNNKEL (reference sequence). The CDR3 here is CASSQVLAQLTGRRATGELFF. The CDR3 DNA follows: TGTGCCAGCAGCCAAGTTCTAGCACAACTAACAGGGCGCCGCGCCACCGGGGAGCTGTTTTTT.

This chain uses TRBV5-6 with TRBJ1-6, with a possible D match to TRBD1 (5 bases). V was clipped by 4 bases and J by 7 bases, with 12 bases between them. There are 14 residues in the CDR3. CDR1 and CDR2 from the germline V gene are SGHDT and YYEEEE. CDR3 DNA: TGTGCCAGCAGCCTCCGGGACTCAAATTCACCCCTCCACTTT. Translated: CASSLRDSNSPLHF.

This chain links TRBV2 with TRBJ1-1, with 7 bases identical to TRBD1. Germline V gene lookup returns CDR1 SNHLY and CDR2 FYNNEI. The CDR3 contains 14 residues. The V and J ends lost 8 bases and 1 base, in that order; junction bases with no gene match: 7. The CDR3 region is CASRDSVGNTEAFF. CDR3 sequence (DNA): TGTGCCAGCCGGGACAGTGTAGGGAACACTGAAGCTTTCTTT.

In this sample, this clonotype turned up many times. The chain carries TRBV4-3 and TRBJ1-2, with 7 bases lining up with TRBD1. J was trimmed by 1 base and V by 4 bases; bases with no gene match: 3. Per germline, CDR1 LGHNA and CDR2 YSLEER. This CDR3 has 14 residues. CDR3 in DNA: TGCGCCAGCAGCCCCGGACAGGATAACTATGGCTACACCTTC. Its translation: CASSPGQDNYGYTF.

CDR3: CASSYTLPRTDNTEAFF. DNA for the CDR3: TGTGCCAGCAGTTACACCCTCCCAAGGACGGACAACACTGAAGCTTTCTTT. This rearrangement joins TRBV6-2 or TRBV6-3 to TRBJ1-1; D is unresolved. Germline CDR1 reads MNHEY; CDR2 reads SVGEGT. This CDR3 has 17 residues. Between the trimmed V and J ends, which lost 2 bases and 2 bases, there was a span of 18 bases.